Sequencing of this T cell receptor beta chain was carried out in a study of T cell responses to AZD1222 COVID-19 vaccine. On this clone itself: Its antigen remains unknown.

The data were produced by immunoSEQ multiplex PCR, yet TCRdb's version contains in-frame clones alone and is incomplete. The table lists approximately 160,000 clones, over 75% of them singletons. The CDR3 extends over 14 amino acids. Between the trimmed V and J ends, which lost 5 bases and 0 bases, there was a span of 9 bases. Germline values: CDR1 SGHTA, CDR2 FQGTGA. Overall study findings and caveats: The study reported that nearly half of spike-specific TCRs target unmutated variant regions.

The sequence came from an adult in good health. Sequenced material: peripheral blood, taken on day 0 of AZD1222 vaccination. The rearrangement joins TRBV7-3 to TRBJ2-3; the D is unclear. The CDR3 sequence: CASSPEGSTDTQYF. The CDR3 region has the DNA TGTGCCAGCAGCCCGGAAGGGAGCACAGATACGCAGTATTTT.